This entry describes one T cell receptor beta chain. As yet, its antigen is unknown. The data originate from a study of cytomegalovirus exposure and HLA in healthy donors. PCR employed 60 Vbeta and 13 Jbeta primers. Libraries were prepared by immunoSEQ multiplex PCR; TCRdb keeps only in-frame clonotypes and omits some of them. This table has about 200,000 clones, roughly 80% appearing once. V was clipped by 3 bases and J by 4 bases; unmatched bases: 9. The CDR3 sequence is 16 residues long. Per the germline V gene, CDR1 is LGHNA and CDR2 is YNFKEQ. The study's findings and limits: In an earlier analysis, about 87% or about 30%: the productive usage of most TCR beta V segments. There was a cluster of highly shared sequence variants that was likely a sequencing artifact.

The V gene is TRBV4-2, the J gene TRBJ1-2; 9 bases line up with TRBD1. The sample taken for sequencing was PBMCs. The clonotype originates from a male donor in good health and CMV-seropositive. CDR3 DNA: TGTGCCAGCAGCCAGCAGGGACAGGGTATTGGCTATGGCTACACCTTC. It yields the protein CASSQQGQGIGYGYTF.